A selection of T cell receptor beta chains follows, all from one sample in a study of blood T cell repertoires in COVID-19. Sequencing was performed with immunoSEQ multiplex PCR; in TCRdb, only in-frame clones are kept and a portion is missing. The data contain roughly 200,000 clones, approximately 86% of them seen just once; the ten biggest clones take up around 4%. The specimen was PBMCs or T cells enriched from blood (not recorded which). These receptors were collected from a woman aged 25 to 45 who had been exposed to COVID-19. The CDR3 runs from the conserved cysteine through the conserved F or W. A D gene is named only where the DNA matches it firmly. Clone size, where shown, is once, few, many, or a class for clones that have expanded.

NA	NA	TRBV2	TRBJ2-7	TGTGCCAGCAGTGAGCTAGGGGCGGTTCGCCACGAGCAGTACTTC	CASSELGAVRHEQYF
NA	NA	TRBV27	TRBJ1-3	TGTGCCAGCAGTTTCTCGGGTTCTCTGGGAAACACCATATATTTT	CASSFSGSLGNTIYF
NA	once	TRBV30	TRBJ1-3	TGTGCCTGGAGTGCCTACGGGGGTCAGGGAAACACCATATATTTT	CAWSAYGGQGNTIYF
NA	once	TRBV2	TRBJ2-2	TGTGCCAGCAGGGAACAGGGGAACACCGGGGAGCTGTTTTTT	CASREQGNTGELFF
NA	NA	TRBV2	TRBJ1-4	TGTGCCAGCAGTGGACAGGTGGGCCGGGAAAAACTGTTTTTT	CASSGQVGREKLFF
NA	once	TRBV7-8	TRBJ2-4	TGTGCCAGCAGCCTAGGGGGGAGCTGGAGGGACATTCAGTACTTC	CASSLGGSWRDIQYF
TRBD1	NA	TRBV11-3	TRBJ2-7	TGTGCCAGCAGCGGGTGGGGACAGTCTTCCTACGAGCAGTACTTC	CASSGWGQSSYEQYF
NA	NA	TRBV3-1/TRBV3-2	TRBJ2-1	TGTGCCAGCAGCCAAGATCTTCTAGCGCGGCCGTACGGGAAGCAGTTCTTC	CASSQDLLARPYGKQFF
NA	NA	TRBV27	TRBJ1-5	TGTGCCAGCAGTTTACATGGCTTTAGCAATCAGCCCCAGCATTTT	CASSLHGFSNQPQHF
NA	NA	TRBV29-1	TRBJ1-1	TGCAGCGTGCGGACGGACTTGAACACTGAAGCTTTCTTT	CSVRTDLNTEAFF
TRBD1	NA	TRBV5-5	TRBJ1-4	TGTGCCAGCAGCTTGGTTAAGGGACAGGGGAGTGAAAAACTGTTTTTT	CASSLVKGQGSEKLFF
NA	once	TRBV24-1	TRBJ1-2	TGTGCCACCAGGGACAGCAGCCATGGCTACACCTTC	CATRDSSHGYTF
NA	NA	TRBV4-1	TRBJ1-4	TGCGCCAGCAGCCCCTCAATGGGGACAACCGAAAAACTGTTTTTT	CASSPSMGTTEKLFF
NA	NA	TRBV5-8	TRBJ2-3	TGTGCCAGCAGCTTGGCCGTTCTGAGTAGTCTTGATACGCAGTATTTT	CASSLAVLSSLDTQYF
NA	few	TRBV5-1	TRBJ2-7	TGCGCCAGCAGAAATGTTCAGACCTACGAGCAGTACTTC	CASRNVQTYEQYF
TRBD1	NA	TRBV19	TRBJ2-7	TGTGCCAGTAGTATAGGGGACAGCACCTACGAGCAGTACTTC	CASSIGDSTYEQYF
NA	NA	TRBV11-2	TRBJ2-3	TGTGCCAGCAGGCAGCCGGGACTTCGCACAGATACGCAGTATTTT	CASRQPGLRTDTQYF
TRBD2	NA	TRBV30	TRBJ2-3	TGTGCCGCCGGAGCGGGGGGAAAGGGAGATACGCAGTATTTT	CAAGAGGKGDTQYF
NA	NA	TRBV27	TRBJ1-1	TGTGCCAGCATCAACAGGGAGACCACTGAAGCTTTCTTT	CASINRETTEAFF
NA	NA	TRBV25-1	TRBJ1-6	TGTGCCAGCAGTAGCCCGGGCCGGGGGAATTCACCCCTCCACTTT	CASSSPGRGNSPLHF
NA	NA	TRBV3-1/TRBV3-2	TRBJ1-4	TGTGCCAGCAGCCATTCGGGGAAGGGTATTACTTTT	CASSHSGKGITF
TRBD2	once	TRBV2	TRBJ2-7	TGTGCCAGCAGTGTTGAGCGGGGCTACGAGCAGTACTTC	CASSVERGYEQYF
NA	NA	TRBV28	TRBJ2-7	TGTGCCAGCAGTCTACGAACGGGGGGCGCGAAAACCTACGAGCAGTACTTC	CASSLRTGGAKTYEQYF
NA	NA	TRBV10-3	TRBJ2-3	TGTGCTTCGGGGGGCACAGATACGCAGTATTTT	CASGGTDTQYF
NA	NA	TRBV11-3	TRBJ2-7	TGTGCCAGCAGCTTTTACAAGGGGCCTTTAGGGACAACCACCTACGAGCAGTACTTC	CASSFYKGPLGTTTYEQYF
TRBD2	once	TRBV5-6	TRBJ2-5	TGTGCCAGCAGCTTGGTTCTAGCGGGGGGTGTGGTCCAAGAGACCCAGTACTTC	CASSLVLAGGVVQETQYF
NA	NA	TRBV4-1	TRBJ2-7	TGCGCCAGCAGCCAAGCGGATCTCGTGGCGGGGGAGCAGTACTTC	CASSQADLVAGEQYF
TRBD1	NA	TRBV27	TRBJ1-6	TGTGCCAGCTGGCCCGGGACAGGGCCGGTTCGCCTCCACTTT	CASWPGTGPVRLHF
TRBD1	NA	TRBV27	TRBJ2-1	TGTGCCAGTTCTTCAGGGGGAATCTACAATGAGCAGTTCTTC	CASSSGGIYNEQFF
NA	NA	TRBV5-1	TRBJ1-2	TGCGCCAGCAGCCAATCGGGGCGGACAGCCGCCAGAGGCTACACCTTC	CASSQSGRTAARGYTF
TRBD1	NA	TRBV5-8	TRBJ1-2	TGTGCCAGCAGCGTGGGACAGGGGGCTCAAGGCTACACCTTC	CASSVGQGAQGYTF
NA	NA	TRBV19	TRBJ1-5	TGTGCCAGTAGGCAAGGGACAAATTTTAATCAGCCCCAGCATTTT	CASRQGTNFNQPQHF
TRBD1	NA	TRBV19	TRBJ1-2	TGTGCCAGTAGTATTATTCCCGGACAGGCTTCATATGGCTACACCTTC	CASSIIPGQASYGYTF
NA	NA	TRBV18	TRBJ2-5	TGTGCCAGCTCACCCCAAGGGGGGGAAGAGACCCAGTACTTC	CASSPQGGEETQYF
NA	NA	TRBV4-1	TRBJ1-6	TGCGCCAGCAGCCAAGATCTTTCGGGGAGGCATTCACCCCTCCACTTT	CASSQDLSGRHSPLHF
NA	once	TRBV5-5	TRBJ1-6	TGTGCCAGCAGCTTGTGGAGGGCGGATTCACCCCTCCACTTT	CASSLWRADSPLHF
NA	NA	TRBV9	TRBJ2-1	TGTGCCAGCAGCGCGCGGGGACAGCTCTACAATGAGCAGTTCTTC	CASSARGQLYNEQFF
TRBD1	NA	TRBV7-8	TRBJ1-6	TGTGCCAGCAGCTTAACTAGGACAGGGGGCAGCTCCTATAATTCACCCCTCCACTTT	CASSLTRTGGSSYNSPLHF
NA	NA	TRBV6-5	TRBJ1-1	TGTGCCAGCAGTTCTAACCGTGACACTGAAGCTTTCTTT	CASSSNRDTEAFF
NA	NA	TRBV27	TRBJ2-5	TGTGCCAGCAGCCACCTCTGGGCGGGGTCTGATACGGAGACCCAGTACTTC	CASSHLWAGSDTETQYF
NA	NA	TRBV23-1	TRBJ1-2	TGCGCCAGCAGTCAATCGCAGGCTAGCGATGGCTACACCTTC	CASSQSQASDGYTF
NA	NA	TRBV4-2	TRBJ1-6	TGTGCCAGCAGCCAAGTGGGGGCAGACAATTCACCCCTCCACTTT	CASSQVGADNSPLHF
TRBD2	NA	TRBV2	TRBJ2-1	TGTGCCAGCAGTCATTACGGACTAGACCTGCGACAGTTCTTC	CASSHYGLDLRQFF
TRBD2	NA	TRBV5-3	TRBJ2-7	TGTGCCAGAAGCTCAACTAGCGGGGGAAGATACGAGCAGTACTTC	CARSSTSGGRYEQYF
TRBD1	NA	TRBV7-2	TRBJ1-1	TGTGCCAGCAGCTTACCTACAGGGGGCCGCACTGAAGCTTTCTTT	CASSLPTGGRTEAFF
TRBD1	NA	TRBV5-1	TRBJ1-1	TGCGCCAGCAGCTTACGGACAGGGGCCACCACTGAAGCTTTCTTT	CASSLRTGATTEAFF
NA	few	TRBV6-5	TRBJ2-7	TGTGCCAGCGGAACTCGACGGGAATCCTACGAGCAGTACTTC	CASGTRRESYEQYF
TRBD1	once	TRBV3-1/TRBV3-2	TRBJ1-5	TGTGCCAGCAGCCAAGGGGACAGGGGAGTCTATAGCAATCAGCCCCAGCATTTT	CASSQGDRGVYSNQPQHF